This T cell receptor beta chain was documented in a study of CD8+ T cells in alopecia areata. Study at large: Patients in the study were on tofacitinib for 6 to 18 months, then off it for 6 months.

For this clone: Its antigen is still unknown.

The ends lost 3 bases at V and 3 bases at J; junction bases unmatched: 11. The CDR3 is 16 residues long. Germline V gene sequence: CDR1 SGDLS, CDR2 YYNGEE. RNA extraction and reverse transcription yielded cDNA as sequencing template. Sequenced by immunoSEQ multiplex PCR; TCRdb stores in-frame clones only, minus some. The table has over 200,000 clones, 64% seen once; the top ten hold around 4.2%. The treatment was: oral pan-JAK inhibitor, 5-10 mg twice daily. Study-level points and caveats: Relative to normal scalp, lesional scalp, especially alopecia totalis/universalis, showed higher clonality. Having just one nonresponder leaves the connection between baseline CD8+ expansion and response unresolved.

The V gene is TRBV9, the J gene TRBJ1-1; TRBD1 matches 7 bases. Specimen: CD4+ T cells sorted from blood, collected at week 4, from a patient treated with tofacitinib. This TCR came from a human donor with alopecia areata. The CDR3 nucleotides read TGTGCCAGCAGCGCCCGTGCACAGGGGACCTACACTGAAGCTTTCTTT. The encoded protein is CASSARAQGTYTEAFF.